The T cell receptor (beta chain) described here comes from a study of CD8 T cells in Susac syndrome. The patients who served as multiple sclerosis controls were treatment-naive and had stable or active relapsing-remitting disease that fulfilled the revised McDonald criteria. Broader study findings: The study recognized that the number of individuals in its TCR sequencing and HLA analysis was relatively small.

The RNA input was 0.5 to 1 ug, and it was reverse transcribed with random hexamers. TCR beta CDR3 was amplified by immunoSEQ covering 54 Vbeta and 13 Jbeta. Each CDR3 protein is one row after TCRdb ran MiXCR on the immunoSEQ multiplex PCR reads. This table holds about 140,000 distinct CDR3 sequences, roughly 96% found once. Of note for this clonotype: The antigen remains unidentified.

Trimming stripped 0 bases from V and 1 base from J, with 13 bases between. CDR1 is MNHEY and CDR2 is SVGAGI in the germline V gene. The CDR3 is 17 amino acids. The chain combines TRBV6-5 with TRBJ1-3; tentative D call: TRBD1 (5 bases). This receptor was taken from a human donor with multiple sclerosis. Sequencing input: CD4+ T cells from PBMCs. CDR3 DNA sequence: TGTGCCAGCAGTTACTCCCAGGGATCTGCGTCTGGAAACACCATATATTTT. This translates into CASSYSQGSASGNTIYF.